This T cell receptor beta chain was recorded in a study of blood T cell repertoires in COVID-19. Study-level information: PBMCs, B-cell-depleted T cells, or T cells provided the cDNA or gDNA that made up the material.

The sample holds many counts of this clone. Authors' data handling: From reference gene primer amplification, estimates of nucleated cell counts were derived. Profiled with immunoSEQ multiplex PCR; TCRdb holds only in-frame clones, not every one. From that table come the V and J calls and clone size; the DNA was used to work out D and trimming. The data contain 270,000 or so clones, approximately 85% of them singletons. Adults between roughly 18 and 89 years of age took part from 20 to 25 US areas. This sequence originates from a woman aged 50 to 60 who had been exposed to COVID-19. Specimen: PBMCs or T cells enriched from blood (not recorded which).

CDR3 in amino acids: CASSATANYGYTF. In DNA, the CDR3 is TGTGCCAGCAGTGCTACAGCTAACTATGGCTACACCTTC. This chain uses TRBV2 with TRBJ1-2; no clear D gene. CDR3 length: 13 amino acids. V lost 4 bases to trimming and J lost 0 bases, with 6 bases between them. Germline values: CDR1 SNHLY, CDR2 FYNNEI.